Listed here is a single TCR beta chain. The antigen is unknown. Within the sample, other DNA sequences also encode this same CDR3. The source of the sample is a study of OX40 agonist ivuxolimab in advanced cancers. Study in general: Allowance was made for prior anti-PD-1, anti-PD-L1 or anti-CTLA-4 therapy, and roughly 40% had some. Whole-study results and caveats: Averaged across samples, CD8+ T cells carried more expanded clones than CD4+ did.

Clones were sequenced by immunoSEQ multiplex PCR, and TCRdb holds only the in-frame ones, with some missing. The data show roughly 140,000 clones, around 94% seen once. Germline lookup yields CDR1 SGHRS and CDR2 YFSETQ. The V end was cut by 0 bases, the J end by 3 bases, with 9 bases between. The CDR3 is 15 residues long. The TCR sequence derives from an adult with an advanced solid tumor such as melanoma, head and neck, liver or kidney cancer. The chain joins TRBV5-1 to TRBJ2-2; D possibly matches TRBD1 or TRBD2 (5 bases each). Sequencing used CD4+ or CD8+ T cells sorted from blood, obtained in a trial of the OX40 agonist ivuxolimab. CDR3 in DNA: TGCGCCAGCAGCTTGGGGGGGTTGGACACCGGGGAGCTGTTTTTT. Residues: CASSLGGLDTGELFF.